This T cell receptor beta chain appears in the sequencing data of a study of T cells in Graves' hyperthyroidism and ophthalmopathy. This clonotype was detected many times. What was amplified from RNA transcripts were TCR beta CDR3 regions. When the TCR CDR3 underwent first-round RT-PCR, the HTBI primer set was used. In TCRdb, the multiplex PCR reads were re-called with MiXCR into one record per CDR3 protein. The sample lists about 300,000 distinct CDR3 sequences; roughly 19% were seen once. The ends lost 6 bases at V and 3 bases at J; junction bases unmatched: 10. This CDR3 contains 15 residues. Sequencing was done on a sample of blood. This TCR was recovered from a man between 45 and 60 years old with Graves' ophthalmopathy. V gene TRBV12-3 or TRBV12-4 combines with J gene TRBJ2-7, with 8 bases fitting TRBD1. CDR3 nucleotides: TGTGCCAGCAGCTTTGGACAGGGTGGACGCTACGAGCAGTACTTC. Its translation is CASSFGQGGRYEQYF.